This T cell receptor beta chain was recovered during a study of control samples from healthy donors and cancer patients. The assay was immunoSEQ multiplex PCR, and TCRdb's table has in-frame clones only and misses some. The sample comprises 100,000 to 150,000 clones, around 93% of which are singletons, and 2.1% rests with the top ten. The sequencing sample was made of blood. This clonotype was obtained from a woman in her forties or fifties in good health.

The CDR3 spells CASSPRYNSPLHF. In DNA form, the CDR3 reads TGTGCCAGTAGTCCCAGGTATAATTCACCCCTCCACTTT. V gene TRBV19 combines with J gene TRBJ1-6; D gene uncertain. This CDR3 comprises 13 residues. The V gene's germline CDR1 is LNHDA and CDR2 SQIVND (reference sequence). The ends were cut back, 5 bases at V and 4 bases at J, with 6 bases in the middle.